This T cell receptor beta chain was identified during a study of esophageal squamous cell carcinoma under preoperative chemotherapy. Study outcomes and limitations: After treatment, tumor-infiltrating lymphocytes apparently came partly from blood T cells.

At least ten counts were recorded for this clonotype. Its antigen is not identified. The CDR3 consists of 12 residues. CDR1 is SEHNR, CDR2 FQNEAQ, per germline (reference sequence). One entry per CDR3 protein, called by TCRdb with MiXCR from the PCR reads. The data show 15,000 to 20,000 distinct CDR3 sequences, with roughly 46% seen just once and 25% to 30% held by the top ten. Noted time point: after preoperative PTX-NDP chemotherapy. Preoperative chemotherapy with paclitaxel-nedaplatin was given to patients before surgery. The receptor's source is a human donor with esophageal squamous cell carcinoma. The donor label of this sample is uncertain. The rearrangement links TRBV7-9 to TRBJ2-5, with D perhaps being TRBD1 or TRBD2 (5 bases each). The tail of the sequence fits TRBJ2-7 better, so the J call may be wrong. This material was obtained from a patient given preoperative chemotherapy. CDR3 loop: CASGDGSYEQYF. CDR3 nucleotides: TGTGCCAGCGGGGACGGGTCCTACGAGCAGTACTTC.